This paragraph reports one TCR beta chain. Original handling: The authors estimated nucleated cell counts from reference gene primer amplification. The repertoire was sequenced with immunoSEQ multiplex PCR; TCRdb's copy has only in-frame clones and lacks some. Clonal size and the V and J genes are those of that table, whereas D and trimming came from the DNA. The sample has approximately 190,000 clones; 82% are singletons. The Seattle patients, enrolled during active infection, were followed longitudinally. V was pared by 7 bases and J by 4 bases, with 19 bases between. Germline lookup yields CDR1 LGHNA and CDR2 YNFKEQ. This CDR3 has 15 amino acids. The data stem from a study of blood T cell repertoires in COVID-19.

The genes are TRBV4-2 and TRBJ1-2; perhaps TRBD1 as D (6 bases). The sequence was collected from an older woman with COVID-19, enrolled during active disease. Sequenced input: peripheral blood. The CDR3 sequence is CASTTTAQGAYGYTF. The CDR3, as DNA: TGTGCCAGCACCACAACAGCACAGGGAGCCTATGGCTACACCTTC.